The sequence of this T cell receptor beta chain was determined in a study of neurological immune-mediated disorders. General study results and limits: The level of TCR clonal expansion was highest in patients with HTLV-1-associated myelopathy and lowest in multiple sclerosis, where it fell below the level seen in healthy controls.

Time point noted: technical triplicate 2. In its sample, this clonotype was seen many times. Its antigen remains unidentified. Trimming cost V 0 bases and J 5 bases, with 28 bases left between them. This CDR3 is built from 20 residues. Per germline, CDR1 SGHAT and CDR2 FQNNGV. TCRdb re-called the 5' RACE reads through MiXCR, storing one row per CDR3 protein. The sample holds roughly 57,000 distinct CDR3 sequences, about 24% seen once. Material for sequencing was PBMCs. The genes are TRBV11-2 and TRBJ2-5; perhaps TRBD1 as D (6 bases). The source is a man aged 55 to 70 with HTLV-1-associated myelopathy (HAM/TSP). The CDR3: CASSLDQVPYPGQPGETQYF. DNA of the CDR3: TGTGCCAGCAGCTTAGATCAAGTGCCCTATCCAGGACAGCCCGGTGAGACCCAGTACTTC.